This entry lists 9 T cell receptor beta chains sequenced from one sample in a study of cytomegalovirus exposure and HLA in healthy donors. Researchers ran the PCR with 60 Vbeta and 13 Jbeta primers. Using immunoSEQ multiplex PCR, the repertoire was profiled, and TCRdb retains in-frame clones only, with some absent. Among fewer than 250,000 clones listed, 65% to 90% were seen once. The sequenced sample consisted of PBMCs. These receptors were obtained from a girl aged 10-17 years in good health and CMV-seronegative.

The sample holds one count of this clone. The chain links TRBV9 to TRBJ2-2; TRBD1 agrees at 9 bases. CDR1 SGDLS and CDR2 YYNGEE come from the germline V gene. V lost 3 bases, J lost 6 bases, and 3 bases stayed unmatched. This CDR3 is built from 14 residues. CDR3 protein: CASSDTGGPGELFF. DNA of the CDR3: TGTGCCAGCAGCGATACAGGGGGCCCCGGGGAGCTGTTTTTT.

This chain joins TRBV7-6 and TRBJ1-1; 8 bases map to TRBD1. The CDR3 runs 16 residues. Germline CDR1 is SGHVS and CDR2 is FNYEAQ. Trimming at V came to 7 bases and at J to 3 bases, leaving 13 bases not matched to a gene. The chain's CDR3 is CASTGVRQGKDTEAFF. The CDR3 bases are TGTGCCAGCACCGGGGTTAGACAGGGGAAGGACACTGAAGCTTTCTTT.

The gene calls are TRBV2 and TRBJ2-3; 14 nucleotides agree with TRBD2. Trimming cost V 8 bases and J 5 bases; bases outside gene matches: 9. CDR1 and CDR2 (germline): SNHLY, FYNNEI. The CDR3 consists of 16 residues. This chain's CDR3 is CASGYGTSGRRDTQYF. CDR3 bases: TGTGCCAGCGGCTATGGGACTAGCGGGAGACGAGATACGCAGTATTTT.

This chain links TRBV30 with TRBJ1-2, with unresolved D. Per the germline V gene, CDR1 is GTSNPN and CDR2 is SVGIG (reference sequence). The CDR3 is 10 residues long. The CDR3 protein is CAINNYGYTF. The DNA of the CDR3 is TGTGCTATTAATAACTATGGCTACACCTTC.

The chain combines TRBV5-1 with TRBJ2-3; 9 nucleotides match TRBD2. Trimming took 4 bases from V and 5 from J; bases not matched to a gene: 11. Germline V gene data show CDR1 as SGHRS and CDR2 as YFSETQ. The CDR3 sequence is 16 residues long. The CDR3 bases are TGCGCCAGCAGCCTGGGAGCGGGAGCGGGGGGAGATACGCAGTATTTT. This codes for CASSLGAGAGGDTQYF.

The chain joins TRBV19 to TRBJ1-2, with D perhaps matching TRBD1 (5 bases). There are 17 residues in the CDR3. V lost 4 bases and J lost 8, with 26 bases in between. The germline CDR1 and CDR2 sequences are LNHDA and SQIVND (reference sequence). The CDR3 nucleotides read TGTGCCAGTAGTACAATCTTTCTCGGGGGGTCTTCTGGCGGCTACACCTTC. Translation gives CASSTIFLGGSSGGYTF. Full variable domain (rest looked up from reference TRBV19 and TRBJ1-2): DGGITQSPKYLFRKEGQNVTLSCEQNLNHDAMYWYRQDPGQGLRLIYYSQIVNDFQKGDIAEGYSVSREKKESFPLTVTSAQKNPTAFYLCASSTIFLGGSSGGYTFGSGTRLTVV.

The rearrangement links TRBV5-4 to TRBJ2-7, with 9 bases lining up with TRBD1. V was pared by 0 bases and J by 0 bases, with 7 bases of the junction left unmatched. Germline V CDR1 and CDR2: SGHNT, YYREEE (reference sequence). The CDR3 has 17 residues. This CDR3 is CASSLASGTGSSYEQYF. The DNA for the CDR3 is TGTGCCAGCAGCTTGGCTTCCGGGACAGGGAGCTCCTACGAGCAGTACTTC.

The CDR3 nucleotides are TGTGCCAGTAGCATACAGGGGAACACTGAAGCTTTCTTT. Protein product: CASSIQGNTEAFF. V usage is TRBV19 and J usage is TRBJ1-1; D may be TRBD1 (6 bases). CDR1 and CDR2 (germline): LNHDA, SQIVND (reference sequence). With 6 bases removed from V and 1 base from J, the gap between germline ends came to 9 bases. The CDR3 runs 13 residues.

As to this clone: This sample includes further DNA sequences coding for the same CDR3. The chain's CDR3 is CASSPEQGGRTEAFF. DNA for the CDR3: TGTGCCAGCAGCCCCGAGCAGGGCGGACGCACTGAAGCTTTCTTT. The chain combines TRBV5-6 with TRBJ1-1, with D perhaps matching TRBD1 (5 bases). The length of the CDR3 is 15 residues. Trimming left V 4 bases short and J 4 bases short, with 17 bases between. In germline, CDR1 is SGHDT, CDR2 YYEEEE.